The 20 T cell receptor beta chains listed next were all sequenced from one sample in a study of blood T cell repertoires in COVID-19. Here immunoSEQ multiplex PCR was the method, and the copy in TCRdb shows in-frame clones only, minus some. The table shows roughly 100,000 clones, with 65% to 90% occurring only once. What was sequenced was peripheral blood. The receptors here all came from a man of 80 years or more with acute or convalescent COVID-19.

The V gene is TRBV5-4, the J gene TRBJ2-2, with unresolved D. Germline V gene lookup returns CDR1 SGHNT and CDR2 YYREEE (reference sequence). V was trimmed by 4 bases and J by 4 bases, leaving 17 bases between them. The length of the CDR3 is 16 residues. DNA of the CDR3: TGTGCCAGCAGCCCCCGACTGGCGACCGGCACCGGGGAGCTGTTTTTT. Amino acids: CASSPRLATGTGELFF.

The genes are TRBV12-3 or TRBV12-4 and TRBJ1-3; D ambiguous. Trimming left V 5 bases short and J 2 bases short, with 7 bases between. This CDR3 has 13 amino acids. Here the CDR3 reads CASSLFPGNTIYF. Written as DNA, the CDR3 is TGTGCCAGCAGTCTTTTCCCTGGAAACACCATATATTTT.

The rearrangement joins TRBV27 to TRBJ2-3, with a weak D call TRBD1 (5 bases). The CDR3 spans 13 residues. Trimming removed 3 bases at V and 4 bases at J, with 8 bases between. CDR1 is MNHEY and CDR2 is SMNVEV in the germline V gene (reference sequence). The CDR3: CASSLQGADTQYF. The CDR3 coding sequence is TGTGCCAGCAGTTTGCAGGGCGCAGATACGCAGTATTTT.

The chain recombines TRBV28 with TRBJ2-7; 7 bases match TRBD1. The CDR3 has 14 residues. V lost 6 bases and J lost 2; bases outside the gene matches: 7. Looked up from germline, CDR1 is MDHEN and CDR2 is SYDVKM. CDR3 amino acids: CASRLTGTTYEQYF. DNA for the CDR3: TGTGCCAGCAGACTGACAGGGACGACCTACGAGCAGTACTTC.

V is TRBV24-1 and J is TRBJ2-3, with D unresolved. The germline CDR1 and CDR2 sequences are KGHDR and SFDVKD. The CDR3 spans 13 residues. The V end was cut by 4 bases, the J end by 3 bases, with 7 bases between. DNA of the CDR3: TGTGCCACCAGTGACACAGAGACAGATACGCAGTATTTT. As protein: CATSDTETDTQYF.

This chain joins TRBV19 and TRBJ2-7, with 8 bases aligning to TRBD1. Germline V CDR1 and CDR2: LNHDA, SQIVND (reference sequence). Trimming cost V 5 bases and J 1 base; bases outside gene matches: 7. CDR3 length equals 15 residues. As DNA, the CDR3 is TGTGCCAGTAGTGCGCGGACAGGGAAGTCCTACGAGCAGTACTTC. As protein: CASSARTGKSYEQYF.

The genes are TRBV6-5 and TRBJ1-2, with 9 bases identical to TRBD1. CDR1 is MNHEY and CDR2 is SVGAGI in the germline V gene. The V and J ends lost 6 bases and 5 bases, in that order; junction bases with no gene match: 10. This CDR3 has 15 amino acids. CDR3 region: CASSPGGQGWYGYTF. The CDR3, as DNA: TGTGCCAGCAGCCCAGGGGGACAGGGATGGTATGGCTACACCTTC.

The count of this clone is one. The germline gene is not matched at one end of the junction; a read error may be the cause. This sequence joins TRBV7-7 and TRBJ2-5; 7 nucleotides match TRBD2. The CDR3 sequence is 14 residues long. Germline V lookup: CDR1 SSHAT, CDR2 FNYEAQ (reference sequence). DNA for the CDR3: TGTGCTAGCAGCCGCCAGCGGGGACAAGAGACCCAGTACTTC. Amino acids: CASSRQRGQETQYF. Based on the CDR3 plus reference TRBV7-7 and TRBJ2-5, the full variable domain is GAGVSQSPRYKVTKRGQDVTLRCDPISSHATLYWYQQALGQGPEFLTYFNYEAQPDKSGLPSDRFSAERPEGSISTLTIQRTEQRDSAMYRCASSRQRGQETQYFGPGTRLLVL.

This clone turned up a few times. This chain joins TRBV4-3 and TRBJ1-1; D may be TRBD1 (5 bases). Trimming removed 3 bases from V and 5 bases from J, with 16 bases in between. The CDR3 has 15 residues. The germline V gene encodes CDR1 LGHNA and CDR2 YSLEER. Here the CDR3 reads CASSQSHGGRTEAFF. CDR3 nucleotide sequence: TGCGCCAGCAGCCAGTCACACGGGGGGAGAACTGAAGCTTTCTTT.

This clone was counted only a few times. This chain joins TRBV6-1 and TRBJ2-5, with TRBD2 matching over 12 bases. Unmatched junction bases numbered 2, after V lost 2 bases and J lost 1 base. Germline V gives CDR1 MNHNS, CDR2 SASEGT. This CDR3 has 16 residues. The CDR3 DNA reads TGTGCCAGCAGTGAACTAGCGGGAGGGCCCCAAGAGACCCAGTACTTC. Translated, it gives CASSELAGGPQETQYF.

The chain links TRBV7-2 to TRBJ2-7; 8 nucleotides agree with TRBD1. Looked up from germline, CDR1 is SGHTA and CDR2 is FQGNSA. J was trimmed by 0 bases and V by 1 base; bases with no gene match: 5. The CDR3 runs to 16 residues. DNA for the CDR3: TGTGCCAGCAGCTTAGGATCAGGGGGCCCCTCCTACGAGCAGTACTTC. As protein: CASSLGSGGPSYEQYF.

The chain couples TRBV5-1 to TRBJ1-1; D remains ambiguous. The CDR3 consists of 14 residues. In germline, CDR1 is SGHRS, CDR2 YFSETQ. CDR3 DNA sequence: TGCGTCTCCTCCTTGAGGGATCTGAACACTGAAGCTTTCTTT. Translation: CVSSLRDLNTEAFF.

The V call is TRBV27, the J call TRBJ1-5; no clear D gene. The CDR3 loop spans 13 amino acids. Looked up from germline, CDR1 is MNHEY and CDR2 is SMNVEV (reference sequence). Trimming stripped 2 bases from V and 4 bases from J, with 6 bases between. As DNA, the CDR3 is TGTGCCAGCAGTTTAGGTCTAAATCAGCCCCAGCATTTT. It is translated as CASSLGLNQPQHF.

The chain combines TRBV6-2 or TRBV6-3 with TRBJ1-4; D might be TRBD1 (6 bases). In germline, CDR1 is MNHEY, CDR2 SVGEGT. V lost 6 bases and J 9 bases, leaving 17 bases between the germline ends. The CDR3 extends over 14 amino acids. CDR3 sequence reads: CASSSLRTDQKLFF. The DNA for the CDR3 is TGTGCCAGCAGCTCACTAAGGACAGATCAAAAACTGTTTTTT.

CDR3 DNA: TGCGCCAGCAGTATAGGACTAGCGGAAAACTACGAGCAGTACTTC. It yields the protein CASSIGLAENYEQYF. J is TRBJ2-7 and V is TRBV4-3, with 10 bases fitting TRBD2. Germline lookup yields CDR1 LGHNA and CDR2 YSLEER. J was trimmed by 3 bases and V by 6 bases; bases with no gene match: 8. CDR3 size: 15 residues.

CDR3 sequence reads: CASSPGQGNTEAFF. Here the CDR3 DNA reads TGTGCCAGCAGCCCCGGACAGGGGAACACTGAAGCTTTCTTT. The chain combines TRBV3-1 (or the pseudogene TRBV3-2) with TRBJ1-1; the match to TRBD1 covers 8 bases. This CDR3 contains 14 residues. V shed 4 bases, J shed 1 base, and the junction held 2 bases outside the gene matches. From germline, CDR1 is LGHDT and CDR2 YNNKEL (reference sequence).

The chain is built from TRBV4-3 and TRBJ2-7; 10 bases are a match to TRBD2. In germline, CDR1 is LGHNA, CDR2 YSLEER. The CDR3 totals 15 residues. V dropped 1 base and J dropped 4; count of bases not matched to a gene: 4. CDR3 loop: CASSQGSGRLYEQYF. The CDR3 DNA sequence: TGCGCCAGCAGCCAAGGTAGCGGGAGGTTATACGAGCAGTACTTC.

This chain links TRBV18 with TRBJ1-2; 10 bases fit TRBD1. Germline V gene lookup returns CDR1 KGHSH and CDR2 LQKENI. V shed 2 bases and J 6 bases; nucleotides not matched to a gene: 6. This CDR3 spans 15 amino acids. The CDR3 region has the DNA TGTGCCAGCTCACCAGACAGGGGGCAGAGGAATGGCTACACCTTC. This sequence encodes CASSPDRGQRNGYTF.

This sequence joins TRBV7-2 and TRBJ2-5; possibly TRBD1 for D (6 bases). Looked up from germline, CDR1 is SGHTA and CDR2 is FQGNSA. The CDR3 sequence is 15 residues long. V was shortened by 4 bases and J by 2 bases, with 14 bases between the two germline ends. The CDR3 DNA reads TGTGCCAGCAGCTCCCACGGACAGAGGCAAGAGACCCAGTACTTC. Translating it yields CASSSHGQRQETQYF.

The chain joins TRBV5-8 to TRBJ2-7; 12 positions agree with TRBD1. The junction had 10 bases not matched to a gene; V was cut back by 6 bases and J by 6 bases. Germline loops: CDR1 SGHTS, CDR2 YDEGEE. This CDR3 contains 15 residues. CDR3 in amino acids: CASTLPGQGASEQYF. The DNA for the CDR3 is TGTGCCAGCACCCTTCCGGGACAGGGGGCTAGCGAGCAGTACTTC.